The 4 T cell receptor beta chains listed next were all sequenced from one sample in a study of blood T cell repertoires in COVID-19. Measured with immunoSEQ multiplex PCR; TCRdb has only the in-frame clones, and not every one. The sample has 150,000 to 200,000 clones, about 85% seen once. Sequenced material: peripheral blood. The receptors shown here come from a man in his 60s with acute or convalescent COVID-19.

The genes are TRBV4-2 and TRBJ2-5, with TRBD2 identical over 8 bases. After removal of 0 bases from V and 1 base from J, the junction contained 7 bases not matched to a gene. The CDR3 consists of 17 residues. Germline V gives CDR1 LGHNA, CDR2 YNFKEQ. The CDR3 DNA sequence: TGTGCCAGCAGCCAAGATGGGCTAGCGGGTAGCCAAGAGACCCAGTACTTC. It translates to CASSQDGLAGSQETQYF.

This clone was recorded only once. The chain is built from TRBV19 and TRBJ1-4, with D maybe TRBD1 (6 bases). The germline V and J ends were trimmed by 8 bases and 0 bases, with 7 bases remaining between them. The CDR3 covers 13 residues. Germline V gene data show CDR1 as LNHDA and CDR2 as SQIVND (reference sequence). Written as DNA, the CDR3 is TGTGCCAGTCGGACAGCAACTAATGAAAAACTGTTTTTT. Its protein product is CASRTATNEKLFF.

The chain combines TRBV6-6 with TRBJ2-5, with 8 bases that match TRBD2. Germline V gene lookup returns CDR1 MNHNY and CDR2 SVGAGI (reference sequence). The CDR3 totals 14 residues. Trimming cost V 6 bases and J 5 bases; bases outside gene matches: 8. The CDR3 coding sequence is TGTGCCAGCAGCCACGTCCCGGGGGGGGAGACCCAGTACTTC. This codes for CASSHVPGGETQYF.

V gene TRBV24-1 combines with J gene TRBJ1-2; possibly TRBD1 for D (6 bases). V was cut by 4 bases and J by 5 bases, with 13 bases left in between. The CDR3 covers 14 residues. The germline gives CDR1 KGHDR, CDR2 SFDVKD. The CDR3 sequence is CATSESGTPYGYTF. CDR3 bases: TGTGCCACCAGTGAGTCCGGGACACCGTATGGCTACACCTTC.